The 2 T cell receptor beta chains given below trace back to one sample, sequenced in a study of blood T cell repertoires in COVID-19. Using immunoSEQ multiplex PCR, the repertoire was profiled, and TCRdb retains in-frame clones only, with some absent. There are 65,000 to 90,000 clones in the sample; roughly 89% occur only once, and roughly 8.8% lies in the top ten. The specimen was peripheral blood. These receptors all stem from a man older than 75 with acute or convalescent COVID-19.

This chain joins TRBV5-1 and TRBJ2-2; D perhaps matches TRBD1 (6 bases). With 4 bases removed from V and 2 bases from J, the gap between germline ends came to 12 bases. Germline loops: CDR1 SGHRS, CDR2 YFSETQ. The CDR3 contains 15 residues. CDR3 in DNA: TGCGCCAGCAGCCCCCAGGGGAAAAACACCGGGGAGCTGTTTTTT. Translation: CASSPQGKNTGELFF.

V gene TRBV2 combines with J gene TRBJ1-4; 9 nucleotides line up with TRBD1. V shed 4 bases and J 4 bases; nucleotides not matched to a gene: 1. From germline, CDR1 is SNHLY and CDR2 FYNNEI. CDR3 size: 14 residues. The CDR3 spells CASSGDRVNEKLFF. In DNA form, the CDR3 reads TGTGCCAGCAGTGGGGACAGGGTTAATGAAAAACTGTTTTTT.